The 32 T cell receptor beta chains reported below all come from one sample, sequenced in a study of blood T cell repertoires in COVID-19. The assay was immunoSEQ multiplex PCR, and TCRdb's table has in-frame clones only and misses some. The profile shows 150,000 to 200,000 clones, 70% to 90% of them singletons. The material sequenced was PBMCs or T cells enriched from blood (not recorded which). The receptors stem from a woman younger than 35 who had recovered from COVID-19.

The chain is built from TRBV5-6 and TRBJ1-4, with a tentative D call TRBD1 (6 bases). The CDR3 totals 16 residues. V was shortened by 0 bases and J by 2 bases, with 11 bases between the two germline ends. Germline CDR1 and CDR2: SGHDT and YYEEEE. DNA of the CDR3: TGTGCCAGCAGCTTGGACAGGGCCGCGACTAATGAAAAACTGTTTTTT. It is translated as CASSLDRAATNEKLFF.

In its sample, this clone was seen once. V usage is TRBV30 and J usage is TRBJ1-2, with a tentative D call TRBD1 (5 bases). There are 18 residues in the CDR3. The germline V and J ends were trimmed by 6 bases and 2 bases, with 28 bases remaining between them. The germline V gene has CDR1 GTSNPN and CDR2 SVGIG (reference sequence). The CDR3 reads CACQDLTRPQGSNYGYTF. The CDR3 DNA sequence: TGTGCCTGCCAGGATCTTACCCGCCCCCAGGGATCCAACTATGGCTACACCTTC.

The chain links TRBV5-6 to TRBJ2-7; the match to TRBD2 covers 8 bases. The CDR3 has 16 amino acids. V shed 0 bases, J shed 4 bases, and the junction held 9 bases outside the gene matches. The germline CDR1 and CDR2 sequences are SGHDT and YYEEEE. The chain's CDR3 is CASSLEGGRPFYEQYF. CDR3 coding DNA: TGTGCCAGCAGCTTGGAGGGCGGGAGGCCCTTTTACGAGCAGTACTTC.

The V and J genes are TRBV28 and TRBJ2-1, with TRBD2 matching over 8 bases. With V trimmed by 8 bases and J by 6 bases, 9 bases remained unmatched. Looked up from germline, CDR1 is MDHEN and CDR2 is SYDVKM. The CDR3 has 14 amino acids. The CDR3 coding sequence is TGTGCCAGCGCTCGAGCGGGAGTCCCCAATGAGCAGTTCTTC. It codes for CASARAGVPNEQFF. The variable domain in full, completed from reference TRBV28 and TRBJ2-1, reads DVKVTQSSRYLVKRTGEKVFLECVQDMDHENMFWYRQDPGLGLRLIYFSYDVKMKEKGDIPEGYSVSREKKERFSLILESASTNQTSMYLCASARAGVPNEQFFGPGTRLTVL.

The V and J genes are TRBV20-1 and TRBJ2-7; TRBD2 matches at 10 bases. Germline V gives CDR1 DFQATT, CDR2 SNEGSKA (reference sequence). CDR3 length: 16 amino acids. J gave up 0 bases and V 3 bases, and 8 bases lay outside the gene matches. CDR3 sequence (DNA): TGCAGTGCTAGTATAAGCGGGAGGGATCACTCCTACGAGCAGTACTTC. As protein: CSASISGRDHSYEQYF.

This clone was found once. CDR3 loop: CSASSSWLAASTDTQYF. In DNA, the CDR3 is TGCAGTGCTAGTTCCTCTTGGCTAGCGGCTAGCACAGATACGCAGTATTTT. The rearrangement uses TRBV20-1 and TRBJ2-3, with 7 bases aligning to TRBD2. After removal of 3 bases from V and 0 bases from J, the junction contained 12 bases not matched to a gene. This CDR3 has 17 amino acids. Germline lookup yields CDR1 DFQATT and CDR2 SNEGSKA (reference sequence).

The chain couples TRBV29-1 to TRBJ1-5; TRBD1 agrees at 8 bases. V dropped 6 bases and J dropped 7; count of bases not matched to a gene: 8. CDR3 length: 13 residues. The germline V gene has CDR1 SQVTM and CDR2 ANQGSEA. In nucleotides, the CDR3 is TGCAGCGTCCTAACAGGGGGTCAACAGCCCCAGCATTTT. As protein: CSVLTGGQQPQHF.

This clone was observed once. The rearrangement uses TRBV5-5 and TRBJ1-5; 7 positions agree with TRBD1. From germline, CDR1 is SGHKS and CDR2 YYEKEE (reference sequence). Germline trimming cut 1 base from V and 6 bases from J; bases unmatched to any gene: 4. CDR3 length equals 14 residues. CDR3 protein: CASSLRQGGQPQHF. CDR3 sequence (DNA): TGTGCCAGCAGCTTGCGGCAGGGGGGTCAGCCCCAGCATTTT. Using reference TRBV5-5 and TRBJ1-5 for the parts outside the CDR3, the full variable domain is DAGVTQSPTHLIKTRGQQVTLRCSPISGHKSVSWYQQVLGQGPQFIFQYYEKEERGRGNFPDRFSARQFPNYSSELNVNALLLGDSALYLCASSLRQGGQPQHFGDGTRLSIL.

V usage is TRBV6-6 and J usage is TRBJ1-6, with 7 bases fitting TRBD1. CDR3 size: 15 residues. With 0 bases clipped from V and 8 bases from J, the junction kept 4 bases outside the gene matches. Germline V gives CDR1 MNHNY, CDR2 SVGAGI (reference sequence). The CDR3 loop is CASSYSGQDHSPLHF. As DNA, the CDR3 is TGTGCCAGCAGTTACTCAGGACAGGATCATTCACCCCTCCACTTT.

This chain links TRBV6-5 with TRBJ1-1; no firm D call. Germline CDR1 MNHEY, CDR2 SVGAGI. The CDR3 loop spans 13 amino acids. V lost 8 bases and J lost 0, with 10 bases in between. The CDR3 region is CASSGQMNTEAFF. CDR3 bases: TGTGCCAGCTCTGGGCAGATGAACACTGAAGCTTTCTTT.

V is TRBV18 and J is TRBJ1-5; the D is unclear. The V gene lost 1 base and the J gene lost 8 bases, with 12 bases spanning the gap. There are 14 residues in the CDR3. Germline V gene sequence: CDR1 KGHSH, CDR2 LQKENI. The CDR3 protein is CASSPRRGWEPQHF. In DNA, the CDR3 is TGTGCCAGCTCACCACGACGGGGATGGGAGCCCCAGCATTTT.

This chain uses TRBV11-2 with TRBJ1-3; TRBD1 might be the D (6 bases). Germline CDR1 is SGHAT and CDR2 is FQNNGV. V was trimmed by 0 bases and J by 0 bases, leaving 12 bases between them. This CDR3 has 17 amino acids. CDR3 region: CASSLDLGRGSGNTIYF. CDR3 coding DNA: TGTGCCAGCAGCTTAGATCTGGGCAGGGGCTCTGGAAACACCATATATTTT.

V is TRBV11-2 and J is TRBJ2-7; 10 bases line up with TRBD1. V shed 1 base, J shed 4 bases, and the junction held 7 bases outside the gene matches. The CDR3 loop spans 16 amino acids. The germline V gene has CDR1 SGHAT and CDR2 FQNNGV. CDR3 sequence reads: CASSLGLGQGHYEQYF. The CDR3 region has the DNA TGTGCCAGCAGCTTAGGGCTGGGACAGGGGCATTACGAGCAGTACTTC.

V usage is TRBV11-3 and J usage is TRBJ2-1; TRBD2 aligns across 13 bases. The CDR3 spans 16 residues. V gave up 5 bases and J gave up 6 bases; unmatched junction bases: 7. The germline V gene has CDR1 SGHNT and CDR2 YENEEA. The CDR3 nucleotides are TGTGCCAGCAGCCCCCGGACTAGCGGGAGTCGCAATGAGCAGTTCTTC. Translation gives CASSPRTSGSRNEQFF.

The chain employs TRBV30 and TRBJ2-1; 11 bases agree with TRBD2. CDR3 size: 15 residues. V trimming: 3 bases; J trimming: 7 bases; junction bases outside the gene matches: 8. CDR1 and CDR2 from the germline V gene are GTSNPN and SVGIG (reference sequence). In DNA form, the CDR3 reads TGTGCCTGGAGAAACCGGACTAGCGGGCGAAATGAGCAGTTCTTC. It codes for CAWRNRTSGRNEQFF.

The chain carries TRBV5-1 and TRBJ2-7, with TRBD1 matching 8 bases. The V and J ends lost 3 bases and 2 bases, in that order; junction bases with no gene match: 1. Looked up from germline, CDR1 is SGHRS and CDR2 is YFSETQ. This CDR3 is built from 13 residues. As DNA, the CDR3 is TGCGCCAGCAGCTGGACAGGGACCTACGAGCAGTACTTC. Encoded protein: CASSWTGTYEQYF.

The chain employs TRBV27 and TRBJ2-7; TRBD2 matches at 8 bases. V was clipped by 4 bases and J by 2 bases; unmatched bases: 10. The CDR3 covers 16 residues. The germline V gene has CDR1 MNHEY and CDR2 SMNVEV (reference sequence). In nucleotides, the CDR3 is TGTGCCAGCAGTTCCCCGGGCGGGAGGCTCCCCTACGAGCAGTACTTC. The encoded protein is CASSSPGGRLPYEQYF.

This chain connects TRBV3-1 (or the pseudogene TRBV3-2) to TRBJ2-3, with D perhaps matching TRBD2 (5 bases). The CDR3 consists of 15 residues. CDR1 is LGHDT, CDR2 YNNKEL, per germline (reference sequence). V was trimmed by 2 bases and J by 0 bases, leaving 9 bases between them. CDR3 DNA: TGTGCCAGCAGCCAAACTAGATTCAGCACAGATACGCAGTATTTT. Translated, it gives CASSQTRFSTDTQYF.

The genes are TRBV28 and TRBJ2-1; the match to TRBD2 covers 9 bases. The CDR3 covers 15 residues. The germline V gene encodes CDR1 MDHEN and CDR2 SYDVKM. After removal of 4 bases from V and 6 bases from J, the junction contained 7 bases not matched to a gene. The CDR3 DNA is TGTGCCAGCAGTTCACTTAGCGGGAGCTTCAATGAGCAGTTCTTC. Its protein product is CASSSLSGSFNEQFF. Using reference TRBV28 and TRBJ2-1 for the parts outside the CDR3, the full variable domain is DVKVTQSSRYLVKRTGEKVFLECVQDMDHENMFWYRQDPGLGLRLIYFSYDVKMKEKGDIPEGYSVSREKKERFSLILESASTNQTSMYLCASSSLSGSFNEQFFGPGTRLTVL.

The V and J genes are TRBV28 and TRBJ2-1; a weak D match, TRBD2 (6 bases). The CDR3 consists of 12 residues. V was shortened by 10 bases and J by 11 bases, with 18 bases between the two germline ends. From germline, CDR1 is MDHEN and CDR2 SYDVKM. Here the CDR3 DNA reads TGTGCCACCCGGGACTCCCCTAGTAAGCAGTTCTTC. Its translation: CATRDSPSKQFF. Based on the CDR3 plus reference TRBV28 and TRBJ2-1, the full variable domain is DVKVTQSSRYLVKRTGEKVFLECVQDMDHENMFWYRQDPGLGLRLIYFSYDVKMKEKGDIPEGYSVSREKKERFSLILESASTNQTSMYLCATRDSPSKQFFGPGTRLTVL.

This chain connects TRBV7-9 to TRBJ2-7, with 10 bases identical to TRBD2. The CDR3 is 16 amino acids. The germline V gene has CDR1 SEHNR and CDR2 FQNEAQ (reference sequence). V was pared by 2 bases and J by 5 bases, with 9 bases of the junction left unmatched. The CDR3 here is CASSLSLASGSHEQYF. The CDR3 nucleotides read TGTGCCAGCAGCTTATCCCTTGCTAGCGGGAGCCACGAGCAGTACTTC.

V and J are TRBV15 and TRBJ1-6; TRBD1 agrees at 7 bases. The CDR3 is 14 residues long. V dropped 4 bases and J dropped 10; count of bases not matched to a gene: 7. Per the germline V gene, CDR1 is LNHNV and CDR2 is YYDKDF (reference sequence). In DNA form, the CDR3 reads TGTGCCACCAGCATTCTGACAGGGCGGTCACCCCTCCACTTT. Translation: CATSILTGRSPLHF.

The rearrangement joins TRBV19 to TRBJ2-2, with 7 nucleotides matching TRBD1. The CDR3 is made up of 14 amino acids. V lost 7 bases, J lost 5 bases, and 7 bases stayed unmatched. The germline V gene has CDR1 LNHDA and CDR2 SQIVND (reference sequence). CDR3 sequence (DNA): TGTGCCAGTAACAGGGGCCCCCAGACCGGGGAGCTGTTTTTT. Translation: CASNRGPQTGELFF.

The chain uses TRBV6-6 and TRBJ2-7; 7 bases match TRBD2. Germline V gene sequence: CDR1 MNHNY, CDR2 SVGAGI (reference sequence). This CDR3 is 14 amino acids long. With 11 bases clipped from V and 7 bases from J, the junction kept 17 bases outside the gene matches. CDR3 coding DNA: TGTGCCGTGGGTGGGAGGGCCGACCCTATTGAGCAGTACTTC. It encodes CAVGGRADPIEQYF.

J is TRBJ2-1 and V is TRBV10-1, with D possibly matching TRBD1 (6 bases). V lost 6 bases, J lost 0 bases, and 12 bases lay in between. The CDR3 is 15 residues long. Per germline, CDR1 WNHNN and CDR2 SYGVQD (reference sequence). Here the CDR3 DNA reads TGCGCCAGCAGGCGACAGGATAGCTCCTACAATGAGCAGTTCTTC. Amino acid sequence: CASRRQDSSYNEQFF.

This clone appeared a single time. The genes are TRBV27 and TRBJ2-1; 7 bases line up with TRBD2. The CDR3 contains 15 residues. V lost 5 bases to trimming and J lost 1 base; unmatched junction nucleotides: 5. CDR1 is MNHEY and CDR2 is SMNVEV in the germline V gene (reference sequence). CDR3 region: CASSITSASYNEQFF. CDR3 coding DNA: TGTGCCAGCAGTATCACTAGCGCTTCCTACAATGAGCAGTTCTTC.

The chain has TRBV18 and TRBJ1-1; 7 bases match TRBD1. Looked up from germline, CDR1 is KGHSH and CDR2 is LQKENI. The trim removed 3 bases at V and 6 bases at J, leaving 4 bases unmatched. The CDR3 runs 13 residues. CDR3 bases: TGTGCCAGCTCACCGGACAGGCGCGCTGAAGCTTTCTTT. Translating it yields CASSPDRRAEAFF.

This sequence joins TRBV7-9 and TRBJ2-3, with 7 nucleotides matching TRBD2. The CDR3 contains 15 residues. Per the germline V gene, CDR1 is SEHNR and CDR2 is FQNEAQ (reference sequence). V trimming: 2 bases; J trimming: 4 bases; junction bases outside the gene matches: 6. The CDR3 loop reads CASSLWTRGADTQYF. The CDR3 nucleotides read TGTGCCAGCAGCTTATGGACTAGGGGAGCAGATACGCAGTATTTT.

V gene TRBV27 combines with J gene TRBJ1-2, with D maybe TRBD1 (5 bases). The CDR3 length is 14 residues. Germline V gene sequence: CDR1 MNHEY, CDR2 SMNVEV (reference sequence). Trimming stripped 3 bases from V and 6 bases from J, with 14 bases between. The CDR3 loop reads CASSLGGGLDGYTF. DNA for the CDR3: TGTGCCAGCAGTTTGGGGGGGGGTCTTGATGGCTACACCTTC.

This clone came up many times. CDR3 sequence: CASSSADTQYF. The CDR3 DNA follows: TGCGCCAGCAGCTCCGCAGATACGCAGTATTTT. V is TRBV5-1 and J is TRBJ2-3; no clear D. Looked up from germline, CDR1 is SGHRS and CDR2 is YFSETQ. CDR3 length: 11 amino acids. V was shortened by 3 bases and J by 4 bases, with 3 bases between the two germline ends.

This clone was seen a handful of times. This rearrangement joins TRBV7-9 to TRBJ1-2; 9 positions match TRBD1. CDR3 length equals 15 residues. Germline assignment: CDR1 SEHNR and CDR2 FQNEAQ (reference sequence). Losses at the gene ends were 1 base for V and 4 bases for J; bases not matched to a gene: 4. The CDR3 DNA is TGTGCCAGCAGCTTAGGACAGGGGGGAACCTATGGCTACACCTTC. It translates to CASSLGQGGTYGYTF.

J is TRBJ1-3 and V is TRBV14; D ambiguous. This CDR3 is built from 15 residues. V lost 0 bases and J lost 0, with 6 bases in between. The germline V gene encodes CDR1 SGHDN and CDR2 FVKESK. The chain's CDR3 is CASSQEQISGNTIYF. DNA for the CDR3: TGTGCCAGCAGCCAAGAGCAGATCTCTGGAAACACCATATATTTT.